A single sample gave rise to the 24 T cell receptor beta chains below, sequenced in a study of cytomegalovirus exposure and HLA in healthy donors. The PCR had 60 Vbeta and 13 Jbeta primers. TCRdb's table, derived via immunoSEQ multiplex PCR, lists solely in-frame clones and lacks some. The sample records nearly 110,000 clones, about 72% being singletons. Source material: PBMCs. These receptors originate from a man younger than 35 in good health and CMV-seronegative.

This chain links TRBV27 with TRBJ2-7, with 8 bases matching TRBD2. J gave up 7 bases and V 0 bases, and 11 bases lay outside the gene matches. The CDR3 is 16 amino acids. Per germline, CDR1 MNHEY and CDR2 SMNVEV (reference sequence). CDR3 coding DNA: TGTGCCAGCAGTTTATCTGGGCGGGGGGCCACCTGGGAGCAGTACTTC. Translated, it gives CASSLSGRGATWEQYF.

This clone appeared a few times. The rearrangement joins TRBV4-2 to TRBJ2-2, with D maybe TRBD1 (5 bases). Per germline, CDR1 LGHNA and CDR2 YNFKEQ. V lost 3 bases and J 1 base, leaving 9 bases between the germline ends. The length of the CDR3 is 15 residues. The CDR3 region has the DNA TGTGCCAGCAGCCAGGAAGGACAGAACACCGGGGAGCTGTTTTTT. Its protein is CASSQEGQNTGELFF.

The chain employs TRBV6-4 and TRBJ2-5; TRBD2 matches 8 bases. V gave up 5 bases and J gave up 1 base; unmatched junction bases: 6. The germline V gene has CDR1 MRHNA and CDR2 SNTAGT. The CDR3 spans 15 residues. The CDR3 region has the DNA TGTGCCAGCAGTACGAAGGCGGGGGGCCAAGAGACCCAGTACTTC. It encodes CASSTKAGGQETQYF.

The chain combines TRBV7-2 with TRBJ2-3; D gene ambiguous. Germline-derived CDR1 and CDR2 are SGHTA and FQGNSA. The CDR3 sequence is 12 residues long. Deletions cut 4 bases from V and 3 bases from J, with 5 bases between. In nucleotides, the CDR3 is TGTGCCAGCAGCTCCCCTACAGATACGCAGTATTTT. Protein: CASSSPTDTQYF.

This sequence joins TRBV5-4 and TRBJ2-4, with a possible D match to TRBD1 (6 bases). V lost 0 bases, J lost 8 bases, and 21 bases lay in between. Per germline, CDR1 SGHNT and CDR2 YYREEE (reference sequence). The CDR3 spans 17 residues. The chain's CDR3 is CASSLAPFGSGEDIQYF. The DNA for the CDR3 is TGTGCCAGCAGCTTGGCGCCGTTTGGGTCAGGGGAAGACATTCAGTACTTC.

This clone was counted a few times. CDR3 nucleotide sequence: TGTGCCAGCAGCGCGACAGGTCTGTCGAACACTGAAGCTTTCTTT. This translates into CASSATGLSNTEAFF. The rearrangement joins TRBV9 to TRBJ1-1, with D tentatively TRBD1 (6 bases). CDR3 length: 15 residues. Trimming took off 3 bases at V and 1 base at J, with 13 bases between the two ends. Germline CDR1 and CDR2: SGDLS and YYNGEE.

This clone was detected only once. V usage is TRBV20-1 and J usage is TRBJ2-7; 8 nucleotides align to TRBD1. Trimming removed 5 bases from V and 9 bases from J; junction bases left unmatched: 6. Germline V gene lookup returns CDR1 DFQATT and CDR2 SNEGSKA (reference sequence). The CDR3 sequence is 11 residues long. Written as DNA, the CDR3 is TGCAGTGCTCGACAGGGGTCCGGGCAGTACTTC. Protein sequence: CSARQGSGQYF.

The chain carries TRBV6-5 and TRBJ2-5; 10 positions agree with TRBD2. Germline V gene data show CDR1 as MNHEY and CDR2 as SVGAGI. The CDR3 is 15 amino acids. V trimming: 3 bases; J trimming: 7 bases; junction bases outside the gene matches: 8. CDR3 DNA: TGTGCCAGCAGTTATCCCCCTAGCGGGGGAGGGACCCAGTACTTC. This gives the protein CASSYPPSGGGTQYF.

The chain employs TRBV2 and TRBJ2-7; D might be TRBD2 (5 bases). V lost 0 bases, J lost 3 bases, and 6 bases lay in between. The CDR3 contains 13 residues. Germline loops: CDR1 SNHLY, CDR2 FYNNEI. DNA of the CDR3: TGTGCCAGCAGTGAAGCGGGAGACTACGAGCAGTACTTC. Its translation is CASSEAGDYEQYF.

This clone occurred once. This chain connects TRBV9 to TRBJ2-7, with TRBD1 as a possible D gene (5 bases). V lost 6 bases to trimming and J lost 2 bases, with 15 bases between them. CDR1 SGDLS and CDR2 YYNGEE come from the germline V gene. This CDR3 has 14 amino acids. The CDR3 bases are TGTGCCAGCAACCCTGGGGCAGGAACCTACGAGCAGTACTTC. This sequence encodes CASNPGAGTYEQYF.

V gene TRBV14 combines with J gene TRBJ1-4; 8 bases are a match to TRBD1. In germline, CDR1 is SGHDN, CDR2 FVKESK. The CDR3 totals 15 residues. Unmatched junction bases numbered 5, after V lost 5 bases and J lost 3 bases. CDR3 nucleotides: TGTGCCAGCAGCTTCGGACAGGGACCTAATGAAAAACTGTTTTTT. It specifies CASSFGQGPNEKLFF.

This chain connects TRBV5-1 to TRBJ1-1; D gene ambiguous. V was pared by 3 bases and J by 3 bases, with 6 bases between. The CDR3 runs to 12 residues. Germline CDR1 reads SGHRS; CDR2 reads YFSETQ. The CDR3: CASSWADTEAFF. The CDR3 DNA follows: TGCGCCAGCAGCTGGGCAGACACTGAAGCTTTCTTT.

This clone was seen only once. The J gene is TRBJ1-1, the V gene TRBV19; maybe TRBD1 (6 bases). Germline values: CDR1 LNHDA, CDR2 SQIVND (reference sequence). Trimming shortened V by 3 bases and J by 4 bases, and 12 bases separated the two germline ends. The CDR3 length is 14 residues. The DNA for the CDR3 is TGTGCCAGTAGTATTGGGGGAGGGGGCACTGAAGCTTTCTTT. As protein: CASSIGGGGTEAFF.

The chain joins TRBV7-9 to TRBJ2-2; a weak D match, TRBD2 (5 bases). Germline V gene data show CDR1 as SEHNR and CDR2 as FQNEAQ (reference sequence). The length of the CDR3 is 16 residues. The V gene lost 2 bases and the J gene lost 3 bases, with 13 bases spanning the gap. The DNA for the CDR3 is TGTGCCAGCAGCTTAATGTCGGCGGGTCACACCGGGGAGCTGTTTTTT. Protein sequence: CASSLMSAGHTGELFF. The full variable domain, in which reference TRBV7-9 and TRBJ2-2 provide the parts outside the CDR3, is DTGVSQNPRHKITKRGQNVTFRCDPISEHNRLYWYRQTLGQGPEFLTYFQNEAQLEKSRLLSDRFSAERPKGSFSTLEIQRTEQGDSAMYLCASSLMSAGHTGELFFGEGSRLTVL.

The chain combines TRBV20-1 with TRBJ1-1, with TRBD1 identical over 8 bases. The CDR3 consists of 11 residues. Germline CDR1 DFQATT, CDR2 SNEGSKA (reference sequence). Losses at the gene ends were 5 bases for V and 8 bases for J; bases not matched to a gene: 4. The CDR3 reads CSAHRTGEAFF. The CDR3 coding sequence is TGCAGTGCTCACCGGACAGGGGAAGCTTTCTTT.

The chain is built from TRBV5-1 and TRBJ1-3, with D tentatively TRBD1 (6 bases). This CDR3 has 15 residues. V was clipped by 2 bases and J by 0 bases, with 9 bases between them. From germline, CDR1 is SGHRS and CDR2 YFSETQ. CDR3: CASSFGQPSGNTIYF. CDR3 nucleotides: TGCGCCAGCAGCTTTGGACAGCCCTCTGGAAACACCATATATTTT.

The CDR3 DNA follows: TGTGCCAGCAGTGCGGGGCAGGGGACGGAGACCCAGTACTTC. It yields the protein CASSAGQGTETQYF. The chain combines TRBV2 with TRBJ2-5; maybe TRBD1 (6 bases). The ends were cut back, 4 bases at V and 5 bases at J, with 14 bases in the middle. The V gene's germline CDR1 is SNHLY and CDR2 FYNNEI. CDR3 length: 14 residues.

This clone was found a few times. The V call is TRBV10-1, the J call TRBJ1-5; 9 nucleotides line up with TRBD1. J lost 1 base, V lost 3 bases, and 4 bases had no gene match. Germline-derived CDR1 and CDR2 are WNHNN and SYGVQD (reference sequence). The CDR3 consists of 16 residues. CDR3 nucleotide sequence: TGCGCCAGCAGTGATAGGGGACAGGGAAGCAATCAGCCCCAGCATTTT. Translation gives CASSDRGQGSNQPQHF.

V is TRBV5-4 and J is TRBJ2-7; TRBD2 agrees at 8 bases. The CDR3 sequence is 12 residues long. Germline loops: CDR1 SGHNT, CDR2 YYREEE (reference sequence). Trimming cost V 4 bases and J 3 bases; bases outside gene matches: 0. The chain's CDR3 is CASSAGGYEQYF. In DNA form, the CDR3 reads TGTGCCAGCAGCGCGGGGGGCTACGAGCAGTACTTC. The entire variable domain, with the rest obtained from reference TRBV5-4 and TRBJ2-7, is as follows: ETGVTQSPTHLIKTRGQQVTLRCSSQSGHNTVSWYQQALGQGPQFIFQYYREEENGRGNFPPRFSGLQFPNYSSELNVNALELDDSALYLCASSAGGYEQYFGPGTRLTVT.

CDR3 in amino acids: CASSLGWTREEKLFF. The DNA of the CDR3 is TGCGCCAGCAGCTTGGGTTGGACCCGGGAGGAAAAACTGTTTTTT. The chain is built from TRBV5-1 and TRBJ1-4; D is unclear. The germline gives CDR1 SGHRS, CDR2 YFSETQ. Trimming removed 0 bases from V and 8 bases from J, with 14 bases in between. The CDR3 consists of 15 residues.

This chain links TRBV28 with TRBJ1-2, with TRBD1 matching 8 bases. This CDR3 region has 15 residues. Germline lookup yields CDR1 MDHEN and CDR2 SYDVKM. Trimming cost V 2 bases and J 7 bases; bases outside gene matches: 9. CDR3 nucleotides: TGTGCCAGCAGTTTAATTGGGACAGGTACTAGTGGCTACACCTTC. It yields the protein CASSLIGTGTSGYTF.

This clone turned up a few times. Just one base apart from a much larger clone, this may be a read error. The rearrangement links TRBV7-3 to TRBJ2-7; D is perhaps TRBD1 (6 bases). Germline CDR1 SGHTA, CDR2 FQGTGA. CDR3 size: 13 residues. V lost 5 bases and J 2 bases, leaving 10 bases between the germline ends. The CDR3 spells CASSDWTAYEQYF. CDR3 bases: TGTGCCAGCAGCGATTGGACAGCCTACGAGCAGTACTTC. Together with reference TRBV7-3 and TRBJ2-7, the CDR3 gives the full variable domain: GAGVSQTPSNKVTEKGKYVELRCDPISGHTALYWYRQSLGQGPEFLIYFQGTGAADDSGLPNDRFFAVRPEGSVSTLKIQRTERGDSAVYLCASSDWTAYEQYFGPGTRLTVT.

A few counts support this clone. The chain employs TRBV7-9 and TRBJ2-7, with D possibly TRBD2 on 5 matching bases. Germline lookup yields CDR1 SEHNR and CDR2 FQNEAQ (reference sequence). The length of the CDR3 is 15 residues. V lost 5 bases and J 2 bases, leaving 16 bases between the germline ends. In DNA form, the CDR3 reads TGTGCCAGCAGCCGGGAAGGACCGGGAACCTACGAGCAGTACTTC. As protein: CASSREGPGTYEQYF.

This rearrangement joins TRBV6-5 to TRBJ2-4, with D perhaps TRBD2 (6 bases). The V gene lost 2 bases and the J gene lost 6 bases, with 14 bases spanning the gap. The V gene's germline CDR1 is MNHEY and CDR2 SVGAGI. The CDR3 extends over 15 amino acids. The CDR3 DNA is TGTGCCAGCAGTTACCTCTCGCGGGGAGGAAACATTCAGTACTTC. Translation gives CASSYLSRGGNIQYF.